This note documents a single T cell receptor (beta chain) sequence. Antigen specificity is unknown. The read finishes 3 residues shy of the CDR3 end, and the germline J gene is used to complete it. Germline assignment: CDR1 SGHRS and CDR2 YFSETQ. With 0 bases clipped from V and 6 bases from J, the junction kept 7 bases outside the gene matches. The CDR3 is made up of 16 amino acids. The data belong to a study of T cells in women clearing cervical HPV infection. Study-wide results and limits: Controls had more TRBV6-7 (0.16%) than cases (about 0.11%). CIN3+ cases had significantly higher TCR repertoire richness than controls, but evenness did not differ. It is unknown whether associations predate infection; no effector/memory or HPV-specific sorting.

Some clones are missing from TCRdb's copy, which holds only in-frame ones; the method was immunoSEQ multiplex PCR. This repertoire comprises tens of thousands of clones; its ten largest clones make up around 5.5%. This clonotype was sampled from a woman aged 18 to 75 with a cervical HPV16 infection that either progressed to CIN3+ or cleared (not recorded which). This chain connects TRBV5-1 to TRBJ2-1; 9 positions agree with TRBD2. The sample taken for sequencing was blood buffy coat. The CDR3 DNA, read in part, is TGCGCCAGCAGCTTGGTGGCGGGAGGGCCTCTCAATGAG. Translation: CASSLVAGGPLNE. The full CDR3 sequence reads CASSLVAGGPLNEQFF.